Following are 20 T cell receptor beta chains from one sample sequenced in a study of human T cells and chemical hapten exposure. As to time point: patch test 1, 2 weeks after DPC sensitization. Treatment described: therapeutic diphenylcyclopropenone sensitization with weekly scalp DPC. Using its own MiXCR run on the RACE reads, TCRdb lists one record per CDR3 protein. The sample holds about 14,000 distinct CDR3 sequences, about 15% seen once. Here the sequenced sample was whole blood, taken in connection with sensitization to the hapten diphenylcyclopropenone (DPC). The receptors stem from a woman aged 25 to 45 with alopecia areata. Some clones in this sample may be carry-over from other donors' samples.

The chain uses TRBV4-1 and TRBJ1-1, with a tentative D call TRBD1 (5 bases). Germline CDR1 and CDR2: MGHRA and YSYEKL. This CDR3 has 15 residues. V dropped 3 bases and J dropped 1 base, with 12 bases sitting between them. The CDR3 DNA sequence: TGCGCCAGCAGCCAGATGGGGACTTGGAACACTGAAGCTTTCTTT. This codes for CASSQMGTWNTEAFF.

This clonotype was counted ten times or more. V and J are TRBV29-1 and TRBJ2-5; D may be TRBD1 (6 bases). The CDR3 runs 11 residues. V gave up 4 bases and J gave up 4 bases, with 7 bases separating them. Germline CDR1 SQVTM, CDR2 ANQGSEA. Here the CDR3 DNA reads TGCAGCGTTGTGACAGGAGAGACCCAGTACTTC. Its translation: CSVVTGETQYF.

This clonotype has just a few counts. CDR3 sequence reads: CASSFGRIYEQYV. CDR3 nucleotides: TGTGCCAGCAGCTTCGGACGGATCTACGAGCAGTACGTC. The chain employs TRBV28 and TRBJ2-7; no definite D call. The V and J ends lost 6 bases and 3 bases respectively, with 12 bases between them. The CDR3 loop spans 13 amino acids. CDR1 is MDHEN, CDR2 SYDVKM, per germline.

This clonotype counts as medium-sized (0.01 to 0.1%). This chain links TRBV11-2 with TRBJ2-1; D not resolved. From germline, CDR1 is SGHAT and CDR2 FQNNGV. Between the trimmed V and J ends, which lost 5 bases and 4 bases, there was a span of 6 bases. The CDR3 totals 12 residues. CDR3 DNA sequence: TGTGCCAGCAGCCTTTTATACAATGAGCAGTTCTTC. This encodes CASSLLYNEQFF.

This clonotype was counted many times. The CDR3, as DNA: TGTGCCAGCAGCCGTACGTTGGGCGACACCGGGGAGCTGTTTTTT. The encoded protein is CASSRTLGDTGELFF. The chain combines TRBV14 with TRBJ2-2; D remains ambiguous. This CDR3 is built from 15 residues. Germline V gives CDR1 SGHDN, CDR2 FVKESK. V lost 4 bases and J lost 3, with 12 bases in between.

This clonotype was observed at least ten times. The J gene is TRBJ2-2, the V gene TRBV4-2, with D possibly TRBD1 on 5 matching bases. With 0 bases removed from V and 6 bases from J, the gap between germline ends came to 8 bases. This CDR3 spans 14 amino acids. Germline values: CDR1 LGHNA, CDR2 YNFKEQ. The CDR3 DNA follows: TGTGCCAGCAGCCAAGATCGCAGGGCCGGGGAGCTGTTTTTT. Protein sequence: CASSQDRRAGELFF.

This clonotype was seen at least ten times. The CDR3 DNA sequence: TGTGCCAGCAGTTTAAGATTCCGGATCCCCGCCAAAAACATTCAGTACTTC. Its translation is CASSLRFRIPAKNIQYF. The V and J genes are TRBV27 and TRBJ2-4; unclear D gene. Looked up from germline, CDR1 is MNHEY and CDR2 is SMNVEV (reference sequence). The CDR3 sequence is 17 residues long. Trimming left V 2 bases short and J 1 base short, with 15 bases between.

The sample holds many counts of this clonotype. This chain links TRBV14 with TRBJ1-3, with a possible D match to TRBD1 (5 bases). The CDR3 contains 17 residues. Germline loops: CDR1 SGHDN, CDR2 FVKESK. Trimming shortened V by 0 bases and J by 0 bases, and 12 bases separated the two germline ends. In DNA, the CDR3 is TGTGCCAGCAGCCAAGATCCAGGACACCGCTCTGGAAACACCATATATTTT. The encoded protein is CASSQDPGHRSGNTIYF.

CDR3 in amino acids: CASTPIGYNEQFF. The CDR3 nucleotides are TGTGCCAGCACTCCGATTGGGTACAATGAGCAGTTCTTC. This chain links TRBV27 with TRBJ2-1, with D unclear. With 7 bases removed from V and 4 bases from J, the gap between germline ends came to 11 bases. In germline, CDR1 is MNHEY, CDR2 SMNVEV (reference sequence). The CDR3 sequence is 13 residues long.

This clonotype was seen at least ten times. The rearrangement links TRBV27 to TRBJ2-3; D is possibly TRBD1 (6 bases). Germline V gene data show CDR1 as MNHEY and CDR2 as SMNVEV (reference sequence). Trimming left V 7 bases short and J 4 bases short, with 18 bases between. This CDR3 has 15 amino acids. CDR3 in amino acids: CASNKQQGVADTQYF. The CDR3 DNA reads as TGTGCCAGCAACAAACAACAGGGAGTGGCAGATACGCAGTATTTT.

This clonotype was observed at least ten times. J is TRBJ2-5 and V is TRBV28; D unclear. The germline V gene has CDR1 MDHEN and CDR2 SYDVKM. Trimming left V 4 bases short and J 7 bases short, with 10 bases between. The CDR3 has 12 residues. DNA for the CDR3: TGTGCCAGCAGTTCCCCTCTTGGGACCCAGTACTTC. Translated, it gives CASSSPLGTQYF. Supplemented by reference TRBV28 and TRBJ2-5, the full variable domain reads DVKVTQSSRYLVKRTGEKVFLECVQDMDHENMFWYRQDPGLGLRLIYFSYDVKMKEKGDIPEGYSVSREKKERFSLILESASTNQTSMYLCASSSPLGTQYFGPGTRLLVL.

J is TRBJ1-1 and V is TRBV29-1; TRBD1 might be the D (5 bases). The CDR3 totals 11 residues. V was shortened by 6 bases and J by 7 bases, with 12 bases between the two germline ends. Per the germline V gene, CDR1 is SQVTM and CDR2 is ANQGSEA. The CDR3 DNA sequence: TGCAGCGTCGCCCAGGGCTATGAAGCTTTCTTT. This gives the protein CSVAQGYEAFF.

Relative to its sample, this clonotype is medium-sized. The chain combines TRBV25-1 with TRBJ1-3; D call uncertain. Trimming took off 5 bases at V and 0 bases at J, with 8 bases between the two ends. Germline CDR1 and CDR2: MGHDK and SYGVNS. The CDR3 sequence is 14 residues long. This chain's CDR3 is CASSFSGSGNTIYF. The CDR3 DNA reads as TGTGCCAGCAGTTTTTCCGGCTCTGGAAACACCATATATTTT.

This clonotype was recorded many times. The gene calls are TRBV7-3 and TRBJ2-3; TRBD2 matches 7 bases. CDR1 SGHTA and CDR2 FQGTGA come from the germline V gene. This CDR3 region has 14 residues. V lost 4 bases and J lost 5; bases outside the gene matches: 6. DNA of the CDR3: TGTGCCAGCAGCTCTGGACTAGTAGGAGATACGCAGTATTTT. This codes for CASSSGLVGDTQYF.

V usage is TRBV5-1 and J usage is TRBJ2-7, with D tentatively TRBD1 (6 bases). Looked up from germline, CDR1 is SGHRS and CDR2 is YFSETQ. The ends were cut back, 0 bases at V and 2 bases at J, with 6 bases in the middle. The CDR3 runs to 13 residues. CDR3 nucleotides: TGCGCCAGCAGCTTGGGGGGGCCCTACGAGCAGTACTTC. Amino acids: CASSLGGPYEQYF.

This clonotype was observed at least ten times. The chain employs TRBV2 and TRBJ2-3, with no clear D. CDR3 length: 13 residues. The germline V gene encodes CDR1 SNHLY and CDR2 FYNNEI. Trimming pared 6 bases from V and 4 bases from J, leaving 11 bases between. CDR3 nucleotide sequence: TGTGCCAGCAGCAAGAGCCTCCCAGATACGCAGTATTTT. This encodes CASSKSLPDTQYF.

Many counts were recorded for this clonotype. CDR3 sequence (DNA): TGTGCCAGCAGTTACCCGTTCAAGCAGGGTCTTTTATCTGGGGCCAACGTCCTGACTTTC. The encoded protein is CASSYPFKQGLLSGANVLTF. The chain recombines TRBV6-6 with TRBJ2-6; perhaps TRBD1 as D (5 bases). Germline values: CDR1 MNHNY, CDR2 SVGAGI (reference sequence). With 2 bases removed from V and 1 base from J, the gap between germline ends came to 21 bases. The CDR3 totals 20 residues.

The chain carries TRBV10-1 and TRBJ2-1, with D tentatively TRBD2 (5 bases). V was cut by 2 bases and J by 0 bases, with 5 bases left in between. Germline V gene data show CDR1 as WNHNN and CDR2 as SYGVQD (reference sequence). The CDR3 length is 14 residues. CDR3 coding DNA: TGCGCCAGCAGTGAGACTAGCTCCTACAATGAGCAGTTCTTC. It translates to CASSETSSYNEQFF.

This clonotype was seen at least ten times. The J gene is TRBJ2-7, the V gene TRBV12-3 or TRBV12-4; D call uncertain. V lost 2 bases, J lost 0 bases, and 14 bases lay in between. This CDR3 is built from 16 residues. DNA for the CDR3: TGTGCCAGCAGTTTAATAGTCGGCCCGAGCTCCTACGAGCAGTACTTC. Protein sequence: CASSLIVGPSSYEQYF.

The gene calls are TRBV7-2 and TRBJ2-3, with D maybe TRBD2 (6 bases). The CDR3 is 15 amino acids. V shed 6 bases and J shed 0 bases, with 13 bases lying between them. Germline-derived CDR1 and CDR2 are SGHTA and FQGNSA. CDR3 nucleotide sequence: TGTGCCAGCAGATACATCGGGACTAGCACAGATACGCAGTATTTT. Translating it yields CASRYIGTSTDTQYF.